The 15 T cell receptor beta chains below all came from one sample that was sequenced in a study of control samples from healthy donors and cancer patients. Using immunoSEQ multiplex PCR, the repertoire was profiled, and TCRdb retains in-frame clones only, with some absent. Of over 150,000 clones in the sample, 96% were seen once. The sample comprised blood. These receptors came from a woman aged 25 to 39 in good health.

This chain uses TRBV29-1 with TRBJ1-1; maybe TRBD1 (5 bases). Germline V gene lookup returns CDR1 SQVTM and CDR2 ANQGSEA. There are 13 residues in the CDR3. The ends were cut back, 6 bases at V and 2 bases at J, with 13 bases in the middle. Written as DNA, the CDR3 is TGCAGCGTCGCGGGACTCTTAAACACTGAAGCTTTCTTT. Its protein is CSVAGLLNTEAFF.

The chain links TRBV20-1 to TRBJ2-7, with unresolved D. The CDR3 has 11 residues. The germline V and J ends were trimmed by 6 bases and 4 bases, with 10 bases remaining between them. Germline lookup yields CDR1 DFQATT and CDR2 SNEGSKA (reference sequence). CDR3 amino acids: CSALNMYEQYF. In DNA form, the CDR3 reads TGCAGTGCCTTAAACATGTACGAGCAGTACTTC.

The chain combines TRBV11-2 with TRBJ1-2; maybe TRBD1 (5 bases). V was clipped by 1 base and J by 2 bases, with 5 bases between them. The germline CDR1 and CDR2 sequences are SGHAT and FQNNGV. CDR3 length: 13 residues. The CDR3 protein is CASSLGTNYGYTF. CDR3 in DNA: TGTGCCAGCAGCTTAGGGACAAACTATGGCTACACCTTC.

The rearrangement uses TRBV14 and TRBJ2-7; TRBD2 aligns across 13 bases. Germline V gene data show CDR1 as SGHDN and CDR2 as FVKESK. The ends lost 6 bases at V and 6 bases at J; junction bases unmatched: 14. The CDR3 is made up of 17 amino acids. CDR3 protein: CASSRRSGTSGVGEQYF. The CDR3 coding sequence is TGTGCCAGCAGTCGGCGGAGCGGGACTAGCGGGGTGGGCGAGCAGTACTTC.

This chain links TRBV28 with TRBJ1-1; 9 positions agree with TRBD1. The germline CDR1 and CDR2 sequences are MDHEN and SYDVKM. The CDR3 sequence is 14 residues long. The CDR3 DNA reads as TGTGGAATTGGGGGACAGGGTCTATCCACTGAAGCTTTCTTT. Its translation: CGIGGQGLSTEAFF.

CDR3 coding DNA: TGTGCCAGCAGCCAAGACCGGGACCCCCTAAGGCAGTTCTTC. It translates to CASSQDRDPLRQFF. The V call is TRBV4-2, the J call TRBJ2-1; either TRBD1 or TRBD2 may supply D (5 bases each). Trimming removed 0 bases from V and 12 bases from J, with 15 bases in between. Germline V lookup: CDR1 LGHNA, CDR2 YNFKEQ. The CDR3 runs 14 residues.

The V call is TRBV29-1, the J call TRBJ2-1; 7 bases fit TRBD1. J was trimmed by 6 bases and V by 6 bases; bases with no gene match: 8. CDR3 size: 13 residues. Per the germline V gene, CDR1 is SQVTM and CDR2 is ANQGSEA. This chain's CDR3 is CSVGTVRSNEQFF. The CDR3 DNA reads TGCAGCGTCGGGACAGTGAGATCCAATGAGCAGTTCTTC.

The chain has TRBV6-5 and TRBJ2-7, with 9 nucleotides matching TRBD1. In germline, CDR1 is MNHEY, CDR2 SVGAGI. The CDR3 has 14 amino acids. V lost 8 bases and J lost 3; bases outside the gene matches: 8. DNA of the CDR3: TGTGCCAGCCTGGAATTGACAGGGGGCTACGAGCAGTACTTC. Amino acid sequence: CASLELTGGYEQYF.

V and J are TRBV2 and TRBJ1-1; maybe TRBD1 (6 bases). Trimming pared 7 bases from V and 6 bases from J, leaving 12 bases between. Per germline, CDR1 SNHLY and CDR2 FYNNEI. The CDR3 is made up of 12 amino acids. The CDR3 DNA sequence: TGTGCCAGCACAAGACAGGTTGCTGAAGCTTTCTTT. Its protein product is CASTRQVAEAFF.

This clone was found once. The V gene is TRBV3-1 (or the pseudogene TRBV3-2), the J gene TRBJ2-2; D is undetermined. The CDR3 has 15 residues. Germline CDR1 reads LGHDT; CDR2 reads YNNKEL (reference sequence). Trimming took 3 bases from V and 8 from J, leaving 16 bases between them. This CDR3 is CASSHKVTVVGELFF. CDR3 in DNA: TGTGCCAGCAGCCACAAGGTTACAGTGGTTGGGGAGCTGTTTTTT.

V usage is TRBV29-1 and J usage is TRBJ2-7; D is perhaps TRBD2 (5 bases). V lost 5 bases to trimming and J lost 4 bases, with 15 bases between them. Germline CDR1 is SQVTM and CDR2 is ANQGSEA. The CDR3 is made up of 13 amino acids. Here the CDR3 reads CSVTRTSRYEQYF. For the CDR3, the DNA is TGCAGCGTTACCCGGACTTCCCGTTACGAGCAGTACTTC.

The genes are TRBV27 and TRBJ2-2, with D perhaps TRBD1 or TRBD2 (5 bases each). This CDR3 comprises 14 residues. CDR1 and CDR2 from the germline V gene are MNHEY and SMNVEV (reference sequence). V lost 6 bases, J lost 3 bases, and 11 bases lay in between. This CDR3 is CASRKGTDTGELFF. Here the CDR3 DNA reads TGTGCCAGCAGGAAAGGGACGGACACCGGGGAGCTGTTTTTT.

This chain connects TRBV2 to TRBJ2-1; no firm D call. Germline CDR1 is SNHLY and CDR2 is FYNNEI. The ends were cut back, 11 bases at V and 7 bases at J, with 24 bases in the middle. The CDR3 loop spans 15 amino acids. DNA of the CDR3: TGTGCCTCCACCCCGGGTCCCGGTGAATGGAATGAGCAGTTCTTC. Amino acids: CASTPGPGEWNEQFF.

The chain uses TRBV6-6 and TRBJ2-1; maybe TRBD1 (6 bases). Trimming took 2 bases from V and 7 from J, leaving 9 bases between them. This CDR3 contains 13 residues. The germline gives CDR1 MNHNY, CDR2 SVGAGI (reference sequence). As DNA, the CDR3 is TGTGCCAGCAGTTACCGCAGGGGTAATGAGCAGTTCTTC. The encoded protein is CASSYRRGNEQFF.

The chain carries TRBV5-1 and TRBJ1-1; D possibly corresponds to TRBD1 (5 bases). Trimming took 4 bases from V and 5 from J, leaving 15 bases between them. CDR3 length: 14 residues. Germline V gene sequence: CDR1 SGHRS, CDR2 YFSETQ. CDR3 sequence (DNA): TGCGCCAGCAGCAAGGACAACCGAGGAACTGAAGCTTTCTTT. This encodes CASSKDNRGTEAFF.